One sample yielded the 11 T cell receptor beta chains listed below, sequenced in a study of human T cells and chemical hapten exposure. The time point is: pre-sensitization, week 0. Treatment indicated: therapeutic diphenylcyclopropenone sensitization with weekly scalp DPC. TCRdb redid the calling of the RACE reads with MiXCR, one entry per CDR3 protein. The sample contains roughly 260,000 distinct CDR3 sequences, about 8.6% of which appear only once. The sequenced sample was whole blood, obtained in connection with sensitization to the hapten diphenylcyclopropenone (DPC). The receptors here all came from a middle-aged woman with alopecia areata. Some clones in this sample may be carry-over from other donors' samples.

This clonotype was counted only a few times. V is TRBV6-2 or TRBV6-3 and J is TRBJ1-3; D ambiguous. Germline-derived CDR1 and CDR2 are MNHEY and SVGEGT. V was cut by 2 bases and J by 4 bases, with 9 bases left in between. This CDR3 is built from 14 residues. CDR3 nucleotide sequence: TGTGCCAGCAGTTACCTGACGACCGGAAACACCATATATTTT. It yields the protein CASSYLTTGNTIYF.

In its sample, this clonotype was seen a few times. The J gene is TRBJ2-3, the V gene TRBV29-1; maybe TRBD1 (5 bases). Germline V gene sequence: CDR1 SQVTM, CDR2 ANQGSEA. The CDR3 has 14 amino acids. Trimming pared 6 bases from V and 3 bases from J, leaving 16 bases between. CDR3 DNA sequence: TGCAGCGTGGGTGACAGCTTTGTTACAGATACGCAGTATTTT. It specifies CSVGDSFVTDTQYF.

The rearrangement uses TRBV7-9 and TRBJ2-5; 14 positions match TRBD2. V gave up 1 base and J gave up 4 bases; unmatched junction bases: 11. The CDR3 sequence is 19 residues long. CDR1 and CDR2 from the germline V gene are SEHNR and FQNEAQ (reference sequence). CDR3 region: CASSLVRTSGRPPPETQYF. For the CDR3, the DNA is TGTGCCAGCAGCTTAGTGAGGACTAGCGGGAGGCCTCCTCCAGAGACCCAGTACTTC. Full variable domain (outside the CDR3, taken from reference TRBV7-9 and TRBJ2-5): DTGVSQNPRHKITKRGQNVTFRCDPISEHNRLYWYRQTLGQGPEFLTYFQNEAQLEKSRLLSDRFSAERPKGSFSTLEIQRTEQGDSAMYLCASSLVRTSGRPPPETQYFGPGTRLLVL.

This chain joins TRBV5-1 and TRBJ1-3; D gene uncertain. V was pared by 2 bases and J by 1 base, with 13 bases between. This CDR3 has 16 residues. Germline values: CDR1 SGHRS, CDR2 YFSETQ. CDR3: CASSLGGQPSGNTIYF. The DNA of the CDR3 is TGCGCCAGCAGCTTAGGTGGGCAACCATCTGGAAACACCATATATTTT. The full variable domain, completed using reference TRBV5-1 and TRBJ1-3, is KAGVTQTPRYLIKTRGQQVTLSCSPISGHRSVSWYQQTPGQGLQFLFEYFSETQRNKGNFPGRFSGRQFSNSRSEMNVSTLELGDSALYLCASSLGGQPSGNTIYFGEGSWLTVV.

This clonotype was seen more than once but under ten times. This rearrangement joins TRBV6-1 to TRBJ1-5; 7 positions agree with TRBD1. The V gene's germline CDR1 is MNHNS and CDR2 SASEGT. This CDR3 has 15 amino acids. V lost 4 bases, J lost 3 bases, and 6 bases stayed unmatched. CDR3 amino acids: CASSVLTGLNQPQHF. CDR3 coding DNA: TGTGCCAGCAGTGTCTTGACAGGGCTCAATCAGCCCCAGCATTTT.

This clonotype was observed a few times. This chain connects TRBV5-8 to TRBJ2-1; 12 nucleotides align to TRBD2. V shed 0 bases, J shed 7 bases, and the junction held 8 bases outside the gene matches. Germline V lookup: CDR1 SGHTS, CDR2 YDEGEE. This CDR3 comprises 17 residues. The CDR3 DNA reads TGTGCCAGCAGCTTGGCCTTACGGCTAGCGGGGGGGAATGAGCAGTTCTTC. Protein product: CASSLALRLAGGNEQFF.

The sample holds many counts of this clonotype. The J gene is TRBJ1-4, the V gene TRBV5-1, with 9 bases fitting TRBD1. CDR1 is SGHRS and CDR2 is YFSETQ in the germline V gene. V lost 4 bases to trimming and J lost 5 bases; unmatched junction nucleotides: 6. The CDR3 loop spans 15 amino acids. CDR3 residues: CASSKHGTGNEKLFF. The CDR3 DNA reads TGCGCCAGCAGCAAACACGGGACAGGGAATGAAAAACTGTTTTTT.

This clonotype was observed a few times. The V gene is TRBV7-9, the J gene TRBJ2-3; 8 bases line up with TRBD1. The CDR3 extends over 15 amino acids. Unmatched junction bases numbered 4, after V lost 1 base and J lost 4 bases. Germline CDR1 and CDR2: SEHNR and FQNEAQ (reference sequence). The CDR3 nucleotides are TGTGCCAGCAGCTTAGTTCAGGGGGCGGCAGATACGCAGTATTTT. Amino acid sequence: CASSLVQGAADTQYF.

The V gene is TRBV6-5, the J gene TRBJ1-1; D unclear. The V gene's germline CDR1 is MNHEY and CDR2 SVGAGI. The ends were cut back, 0 bases at V and 0 bases at J, with 8 bases in the middle. CDR3 length equals 15 residues. Here the CDR3 DNA reads TGTGCCAGCAGTTACTCCTCGACCATGAACACTGAAGCTTTCTTT. It translates to CASSYSSTMNTEAFF.

V is TRBV7-6 and J is TRBJ2-3, with D unresolved. Germline V lookup: CDR1 SGHVS, CDR2 FNYEAQ. Trimming removed 5 bases from V and 8 bases from J, with 23 bases in between. The CDR3 spans 16 residues. The CDR3 DNA is TGTGCCAGCAGCCTCAACGTCCCCCCCGGACGTGGTACGCAGTATTTT. The encoded protein is CASSLNVPPGRGTQYF.

This clonotype was counted ten times or more. The chain uses TRBV7-6 and TRBJ2-1, with D perhaps TRBD2 (7 bases). The CDR3 has 16 amino acids. The germline V gene encodes CDR1 SGHVS and CDR2 FNYEAQ. Trimming shortened V by 5 bases and J by 4 bases, and 18 bases separated the two germline ends. The CDR3 sequence: CASSLESGGLYNEQFF. The DNA of the CDR3 is TGTGCCAGCAGCCTAGAGTCGGGGGGCTTATACAATGAGCAGTTCTTC.